These 3 T cell receptor beta chains were all obtained from the same sample, sequenced in a study of blood T cell repertoires in COVID-19. The protocol was immunoSEQ multiplex PCR, while the TCRdb copy is restricted to in-frame clones and leaves out a portion. This sample has approximately 190,000 clones, with around 82% found just once. The specimen sequenced was PBMCs or T cells enriched from blood (not recorded which). All receptors derive from a woman in her fifties or sixties with acute COVID-19.

This clone was seen a handful of times. V usage is TRBV7-9 and J usage is TRBJ1-4; 9 nucleotides agree with TRBD1. The germline V gene encodes CDR1 SEHNR and CDR2 FQNEAQ (reference sequence). Trimming removed 5 bases from V and 4 bases from J; junction bases left unmatched: 14. The CDR3 sequence is 18 residues long. The CDR3 nucleotides read TGTGCCAGCAGCGCCCGCTCGGGACAGGGATCGTTTAATGAAAAACTGTTTTTT. Amino acid sequence: CASSARSGQGSFNEKLFF. Using reference TRBV7-9 and TRBJ1-4 for the parts outside the CDR3, the full variable domain is DTGVSQNPRHKITKRGQNVTFRCDPISEHNRLYWYRQTLGQGPEFLTYFQNEAQLEKSRLLSDRFSAERPKGSFSTLEIQRTEQGDSAMYLCASSARSGQGSFNEKLFFGSGTQLSVL.

This clone appeared a few times. This chain links TRBV14 with TRBJ1-1, with D perhaps TRBD1 (5 bases). Germline CDR1 SGHDN, CDR2 FVKESK. V was pared by 7 bases and J by 0 bases, with 12 bases between. This CDR3 is built from 14 residues. CDR3 coding DNA: TGTGCCAGCACCTTGGGGGGGATGAACACTGAAGCTTTCTTT. Its protein product is CASTLGGMNTEAFF.

This clone was counted ten times or more. The chain combines TRBV27 with TRBJ2-7; 7 nucleotides line up with TRBD1. The trim removed 3 bases at V and 0 bases at J, leaving 5 bases unmatched. Germline lookup yields CDR1 MNHEY and CDR2 SMNVEV (reference sequence). The CDR3 contains 15 residues. The CDR3 loop is CASSFITGVSYEQYF. The CDR3, as DNA: TGTGCCAGCAGTTTTATCACAGGGGTCTCCTACGAGCAGTACTTC.